The 31 T cell receptor beta chains listed next were all sequenced from one sample in a study of beta chain features in type 1 diabetes. The entirety of the isolated RNA underwent reverse transcription, so expressed TCRB transcripts were sequenced. Produced via immunoSEQ multiplex PCR; TCRdb's table is partial and in-frame only. The table records 300,000 to 350,000 clones, 14% of them present only once. The sample comprised central memory CD4+ T cells from blood. These receptors were collected from a man aged 25 to 40 in good health.

The CDR3 DNA follows: TGTGCCAGCTCACCCAAAGAAGCGGGGGGTTCTCTCGGGCAGTACTTC. Amino acid sequence: CASSPKEAGGSLGQYF. This sequence joins TRBV18 and TRBJ2-7; 9 bases map to TRBD2. Germline-derived CDR1 and CDR2 are KGHSH and LQKENI. This CDR3 spans 16 amino acids. V gave up 3 bases and J gave up 9 bases; unmatched junction bases: 15.

This clone was found a few times. The V call is TRBV6-1, the J call TRBJ2-7; TRBD1 might be the D (7 bases). Germline V gene lookup returns CDR1 MNHNS and CDR2 SASEGT. Trimming shortened V by 4 bases and J by 6 bases, and 13 bases separated the two germline ends. The CDR3 runs 13 residues. CDR3 protein: CASSVRQGGEQYV. The CDR3 DNA is TGTGCCAGCAGTGTACGACAGGGAGGCGAGCAGTACGTC.

This chain joins TRBV5-1 and TRBJ2-5; 11 nucleotides agree with TRBD1. The end of the DNA is better explained by TRBJ2-7, so the J call may be wrong. The CDR3 is 14 residues long. Germline CDR1 is SGHRS and CDR2 is YFSETQ. CDR3 sequence: CASSWDRGTYEQYF. The CDR3 nucleotides read TGCGCCAGCAGCTGGGACAGGGGGACCTACGAGCAGTACTTC.

Only a few counts were recorded for this clone. This chain links TRBV7-9 with TRBJ2-4; tentative D call: TRBD2 (6 bases). Germline CDR1 and CDR2: SEHNR and FQNEAQ (reference sequence). This CDR3 has 16 amino acids. Trimming removed 4 bases at V and 5 bases at J, with 18 bases between. CDR3 nucleotide sequence: TGTGCCAGCAGCTCGGGACTTTCTTCCACCCAAAACATTCAGTACTTC. Protein: CASSSGLSSTQNIQYF. Drawing the rest from reference TRBV7-9 and TRBJ2-4, the complete variable domain is DTGVSQNPRHKITKRGQNVTFRCDPISEHNRLYWYRQTLGQGPEFLTYFQNEAQLEKSRLLSDRFSAERPKGSFSTLEIQRTEQGDSAMYLCASSSGLSSTQNIQYFGAGTRLSVL.

This clone was seen ten or more times. The V call is TRBV5-1, the J call TRBJ2-1; 8 nucleotides line up with TRBD2. Germline V lookup: CDR1 SGHRS, CDR2 YFSETQ. This CDR3 comprises 14 residues. V shed 7 bases, J shed 5 bases, and the junction held 8 bases outside the gene matches. This chain's CDR3 is CASGAGGRHNEQFF. CDR3 nucleotide sequence: TGCGCCAGCGGGGCGGGGGGCCGGCACAATGAGCAGTTCTTC.

This clone was observed a few times. The rearrangement uses TRBV4-2 and TRBJ2-1; D may be TRBD1 or TRBD2 (5 bases each). The V gene lost 2 bases and the J gene lost 10 bases, with 18 bases spanning the gap. The V gene's germline CDR1 is LGHNA and CDR2 YNFKEQ. CDR3 length: 15 amino acids. CDR3 loop: CASSQISQTGTEQFF. CDR3 DNA: TGTGCCAGCAGCCAAATCAGTCAGACTGGGACGGAGCAGTTCTTC.

A few counts support this clone. The genes are TRBV7-2 and TRBJ2-3; D gene uncertain. The V gene's germline CDR1 is SGHTA and CDR2 FQGNSA. The CDR3 consists of 14 residues. V lost 4 bases and J lost 12, with 20 bases in between. The CDR3 loop reads CASSSPRGGDDQYF. DNA of the CDR3: TGTGCCAGCAGCTCCCCCCGAGGCGGAGATGATCAGTATTTT.

The chain has TRBV2 and TRBJ2-1, with D perhaps matching TRBD2 (5 bases). CDR3 length equals 15 residues. V was clipped by 5 bases and J by 3 bases, with 14 bases between them. The germline V gene encodes CDR1 SNHLY and CDR2 FYNNEI. CDR3 residues: CASSNEGRGYNEQFF. CDR3 nucleotides: TGTGCCAGCAGTAACGAGGGAAGAGGCTACAATGAGCAGTTCTTC. Supplemented by reference TRBV2 and TRBJ2-1, the full variable domain reads EPEVTQTPSHQVTQMGQEVILRCVPISNHLYFYWYRQILGQKVEFLVSFYNNEISEKSEIFDDQFSVERPDGSNFTLKIRSTKLEDSAMYFCASSNEGRGYNEQFFGPGTRLTVL.

This clone has a count of ten or more. The CDR3 coding sequence is TGTGCCAGCAGCTTGTGGGGGAGTGAGCAGTTCTTC. This sequence encodes CASSLWGSEQFF. The genes are TRBV5-6 and TRBJ2-1, with D possibly being TRBD1 or TRBD2 (5 bases each). Germline V lookup: CDR1 SGHDT, CDR2 YYEEEE. V gave up 1 base and J gave up 9 bases, with 8 bases separating them. The CDR3 contains 12 residues.

This clone was counted many times. The chain recombines TRBV14 with TRBJ2-2; D unresolved. Germline V CDR1 and CDR2: SGHDN, FVKESK. This CDR3 is 14 amino acids long. V lost 1 base and J 2 bases, leaving 5 bases between the germline ends. The DNA for the CDR3 is TGTGCCAGCAGCCAAGGTTTAAACACCGGGGAGCTGTTTTTT. It specifies CASSQGLNTGELFF.

This clone occurred a few times. J is TRBJ2-1 and V is TRBV25-1, with 10 bases identical to TRBD2. Germline lookup yields CDR1 MGHDK and CDR2 SYGVNS. The trim removed 2 bases at V and 4 bases at J, leaving 8 bases unmatched. The CDR3 spans 17 residues. CDR3: CASSELAGLAKYNEQFF. CDR3 DNA sequence: TGTGCCAGCAGTGAACTTGCGGGACTAGCGAAATACAATGAGCAGTTCTTC.

This chain links TRBV5-1 with TRBJ2-1, with 8 bases identical to TRBD2. Germline-derived CDR1 and CDR2 are SGHRS and YFSETQ. The CDR3 runs to 17 residues. V lost 4 bases, J lost 5 bases, and 14 bases stayed unmatched. CDR3 sequence: CASSILRLAKKNNEQFF. CDR3 sequence (DNA): TGCGCCAGCAGCATCCTCAGACTAGCGAAAAAAAACAATGAGCAGTTCTTC.

V and J are TRBV21-1 and TRBJ2-7; no check of the table's D call, TRBD1, against the DNA was made. TRBV21-1 is described as a pseudogene. The CDR3 length is 16 residues. Here the CDR3 reads CASSKMGARGTYEQYV. For the CDR3, the DNA is TGTGCCAGCAGCAAAATGGGGGCGCGAGGGACCTACGAGCAGTACGTC.

A few counts support this clone. The chain employs TRBV30 and TRBJ2-3; D tentatively fits TRBD1 or TRBD2 (5 bases each). This CDR3 is 14 amino acids long. Germline CDR1 is GTSNPN and CDR2 is SVGIG (reference sequence). Trimming shortened V by 8 bases and J by 2 bases, and 17 bases separated the two germline ends. The CDR3 region has the DNA TGTGCCATAGTCCGGGGCTCAAACACAGATACGCAGTATTTT. Its protein product is CAIVRGSNTDTQYF.

The chain carries TRBV19 and TRBJ2-5; D remains ambiguous. This CDR3 comprises 12 residues. The ends were cut back, 2 bases at V and 5 bases at J, with 6 bases in the middle. Germline lookup yields CDR1 LNHDA and CDR2 SQIVND (reference sequence). The DNA of the CDR3 is TGTGCCAGTAGTATACTAGGTGAGACCCAGTACTTC. As protein: CASSILGETQYF.

This clone was seen only a few times. This chain connects TRBV9 to TRBJ1-2; no clear D. This CDR3 is built from 13 residues. Germline assignment: CDR1 SGDLS and CDR2 YYNGEE. Trimming took 5 bases from V and 8 from J, leaving 16 bases between them. The CDR3 bases are TGTGCCAGCAGTTTAGGCCGATCGTCGGGCTACACCTTC. This sequence encodes CASSLGRSSGYTF.

The table lists this clone with many counts. Other nucleotide sequences in the sample specify the same CDR3. The chain joins TRBV7-9 to TRBJ1-3, with D tentatively TRBD1 (6 bases). The CDR3 has 15 amino acids. V lost 2 bases and J 0 bases, leaving 8 bases between the germline ends. CDR1 and CDR2 from the germline V gene are SEHNR and FQNEAQ (reference sequence). The CDR3 here is CASSLRGSSGNTIYF. Here the CDR3 DNA reads TGTGCCAGCAGCTTAAGGGGGTCCTCTGGAAACACCATATATTTT. The whole variable domain, filled in from reference TRBV7-9 and TRBJ1-3, reads DTGVSQNPRHKITKRGQNVTFRCDPISEHNRLYWYRQTLGQGPEFLTYFQNEAQLEKSRLLSDRFSAERPKGSFSTLEIQRTEQGDSAMYLCASSLRGSSGNTIYFGEGSWLTVV.

There are a few counts of this clone. The genes are TRBV5-5 and TRBJ1-2, with D unresolved. The CDR3 totals 14 residues. Trimming took off 1 base at V and 4 bases at J, with 11 bases between the two ends. Germline V CDR1 and CDR2: SGHKS, YYEKEE (reference sequence). The DNA of the CDR3 is TGTGCCAGCAGCTTGTATGGTAAAGCCTATGGCTACACCTTC. This sequence encodes CASSLYGKAYGYTF.

This clone was seen ten or more times. The chain links TRBV5-4 to TRBJ2-3; 10 bases are a match to TRBD1. Unmatched junction bases numbered 5, after V lost 4 bases and J lost 0 bases. Germline V CDR1 and CDR2: SGHNT, YYREEE (reference sequence). The CDR3 length is 16 residues. Here the CDR3 DNA reads TGTGCCAGCAGCACCCGGACAGGGGGGAGCACAGATACGCAGTATTTT. Encoded protein: CASSTRTGGSTDTQYF.

V is TRBV6-5 and J is TRBJ2-5, with 10 bases identical to TRBD1. CDR3 length equals 14 residues. The V and J ends lost 11 bases and 4 bases, in that order; junction bases with no gene match: 10. The germline V gene has CDR1 MNHEY and CDR2 SVGAGI. CDR3 sequence (DNA): TGTGCCTCTAATCGACAGGGGGCTTTAGAGACCCAGTACTTC. It is translated as CASNRQGALETQYF.

This clone showed up just a few times. CDR3: CASSSADGLDTDTQYF. The CDR3, as DNA: TGTGCCAGCAGCTCCGCCGACGGACTGGACACAGATACGCAGTATTTT. V usage is TRBV11-2 and J usage is TRBJ2-3; D is perhaps TRBD2 (5 bases). The CDR3 runs 16 residues. In germline, CDR1 is SGHAT, CDR2 FQNNGV. V was cut by 4 bases and J by 2 bases, with 16 bases left in between.

The J gene is TRBJ2-1, the V gene TRBV7-4; D gene ambiguous. The CDR3 contains 13 residues. Germline V gene data show CDR1 as SGHVT and CDR2 as SQSDAQ. V shed 1 base and J shed 7 bases, with 8 bases lying between them. The chain's CDR3 is CASSLGLLNEQFF. CDR3 sequence (DNA): TGTGCCAGCAGCTTAGGCCTTTTGAATGAGCAGTTCTTC.

The chain joins TRBV7-3 to TRBJ2-3; D remains ambiguous. Per germline, CDR1 SGHTA and CDR2 FQGTGA. V lost 5 bases, J lost 0 bases, and 6 bases lay in between. CDR3 length equals 13 residues. CDR3 in amino acids: CASSTTSTDTQYF. The CDR3 DNA follows: TGTGCCAGCAGCACCACCAGCACAGATACGCAGTATTTT.

This clone was seen a handful of times. The chain employs TRBV27 and TRBJ2-3; TRBD2 matches at 8 bases. This CDR3 is built from 18 residues. Trimming at V came to 7 bases and at J to 7 bases, leaving 22 bases not matched to a gene. Germline V gene lookup returns CDR1 MNHEY and CDR2 SMNVEV (reference sequence). CDR3 sequence (DNA): TGTGCCAGCACCCATGGTGTAGGAACGGGGGGGCTTCCTTATACGCAGTATTTT. Amino acid sequence: CASTHGVGTGGLPYTQYF.

The J gene is TRBJ1-5, the V gene TRBV10-3, with D possibly being TRBD1 (5 bases). V lost 5 bases to trimming and J lost 5 bases, with 13 bases between them. Germline CDR1 reads ENHRY; CDR2 reads SYGVKD. This CDR3 spans 14 amino acids. CDR3 sequence (DNA): TGTGCCATCAGTAAACAGGTGGGGGATCAGCCCCAGCATTTT. Residues: CAISKQVGDQPQHF.

The rearrangement uses TRBV11-2 and TRBJ2-1; the match to TRBD2 covers 9 bases. The CDR3 is made up of 15 amino acids. Trimming cost V 5 bases and J 4 bases; bases outside gene matches: 6. Per germline, CDR1 SGHAT and CDR2 FQNNGV. CDR3 in amino acids: CASSTRTSVYNEQFF. The CDR3 DNA sequence: TGTGCCAGCAGCACCAGGACTAGCGTGTACAATGAGCAGTTCTTC.

The rearrangement joins TRBV5-1 to TRBJ2-1; 7 bases match TRBD1. V lost 7 bases, J lost 5 bases, and 3 bases stayed unmatched. The germline V gene encodes CDR1 SGHRS and CDR2 YFSETQ. The CDR3 totals 12 residues. The CDR3 DNA reads TGCGCCAGCGGGGACAGCGACAATGAGCAGTTCTTC. Protein sequence: CASGDSDNEQFF.

The chain recombines TRBV6-6 with TRBJ2-1; the D gene could be TRBD1 or TRBD2 (6 bases each). The germline CDR1 and CDR2 sequences are MNHNY and SVGAGI (reference sequence). The ends were cut back, 4 bases at V and 1 base at J, with 8 bases in the middle. CDR3 size: 14 residues. CDR3 nucleotides: TGTGCCAGCAGTTGGAGGGGGTCCTACAATGAGCAGTTCTTC. Protein sequence: CASSWRGSYNEQFF.

In its sample, this clone was seen a few times. This sequence joins TRBV10-3 and TRBJ2-5; TRBD1 is a possible D gene (5 bases). The CDR3 is made up of 15 amino acids. Germline loops: CDR1 ENHRY, CDR2 SYGVKD. Trimming took off 0 bases at V and 3 bases at J, with 11 bases between the two ends. Here the CDR3 DNA reads TGTGCCATCAGTGAGTCGAGTCCAGGGAAAGAGACCCAGTACTTC. The encoded protein is CAISESSPGKETQYF.

The chain couples TRBV7-2 to TRBJ2-7, with 11 positions matching TRBD1. CDR3 length: 15 amino acids. The trim removed 5 bases at V and 4 bases at J, leaving 7 bases unmatched. Looked up from germline, CDR1 is SGHTA and CDR2 is FQGNSA. In nucleotides, the CDR3 is TGTGCCAGCAGCCCTGCCGGGACAGGGGGTTACGAGCAGTACTTC. This gives the protein CASSPAGTGGYEQYF.

This clone has more than one count but fewer than ten. The genes are TRBV6-5 and TRBJ2-7; D possibly corresponds to TRBD1 (6 bases). There are 16 residues in the CDR3. Germline V lookup: CDR1 MNHEY, CDR2 SVGAGI. V was shortened by 4 bases and J by 2 bases, with 18 bases between the two germline ends. CDR3 coding DNA: TGTGCCAGCAGTTCGTCTCTGGACAGACTTACCTACGAGCAGTACTTC. Translating gives CASSSSLDRLTYEQYF.